This T cell receptor (beta chain) originates from a study of T cells expressing NK-cell markers. Study information: Among the eight sequenced donors, seven tested HCMV-seropositive and one tested seronegative.

TCRdb processed the 5' RACE reads again and assigns one entry to each CDR3 protein, with no DNA. This sample's clone table lists some 500,000 distinct CDR3 sequences. The CDR3 has 14 residues. Germline assignment: CDR1 MNHNS and CDR2 SASEGT. The sample taken for sequencing was blood T cells: a sorted CD56 or NKG2C T cell subset, CD4+ or CD8+ T cells, or bulk PBMC T cells (not recorded which). This chain uses TRBV6-1 with TRBJ2-5; TCRdb outputs TRBD1, but without DNA this stays unchecked. The TCR comes from a woman aged 45 to 65 in good health. CDR3 region: CAAAQGAAMGTQYF.